Listed below are T cell receptor beta chains from one sample, sequenced in a study of response to subunit inactivated influenza vaccine. TCRdb ran MiXCR on the RT-PCR reads and lists one entry per CDR3 protein. Counted here are about 190,000 distinct CDR3 sequences, approximately 15% occurring once; the ten biggest clones make up 26%. Sequencing used CD8+ T cells sorted from PBMCs, obtained approximately 5 days after vaccination. The receptors derive from a man aged 50-59 years who received an inactivated influenza vaccine. CDR3s include the opening cysteine and the closing phenylalanine or tryptophan. D genes are given only for firm matches. Some rows mark clone size as missing; the rest say once, few, many or name a class of expanded clone.

abundance,v_gene,d_gene,j_gene,CDR3aa,CDR3nt
few,TRBV9,.,TRBJ1-1,CASTIGPEQNTEAFF,TGTGCCAGCACCATAGGTCCGGAACAAAACACTGAAGCTTTCTTT
few,TRBV5-5,.,TRBJ2-1,CASSLRVSSYNEQFF,TGTGCCAGCAGCTTAAGGGTGAGCTCCTACAATGAGCAGTTCTTC
few,TRBV2,TRBD1,TRBJ1-1,CASSETLQGLNTEAFF,TGTGCCAGCAGTGAGACTTTACAGGGGTTGAACACTGAAGCTTTCTTT
.,TRBV20-1,.,TRBJ2-2,CSAPWGGELFF,TGCAGTGCCCCGTGGGGCGGGGAGCTGTTTTTT
few,TRBV21-1,.,TRBJ1-4,CASLRRRGWGEKLFF,TGTGCCAGCCTCAGGAGAAGGGGCTGGGGTGAAAAACTGTTTTTT
few,TRBV4-3,.,TRBJ2-7,CASSQEGLGGYEQYF,TGCGCCAGCAGCCAAGAAGGTTTGGGGGGCTACGAGCAGTACTTC
.,TRBV12-3/TRBV12-4,.,TRBJ1-2,CASSSQAGGYTF,TGTGCCAGCAGTTCCCAAGCCGGTGGCTACACCTTC
many,TRBV15,.,TRBJ2-7,CATSSGPSEQYF,TGTGCCACCAGTAGCGGACCCAGCGAGCAGTACTTC
.,TRBV12-3/TRBV12-4,.,TRBJ1-1,CASSFASMNTEAFF,TGTGCCAGCAGTTTTGCCAGCATGAACACTGAAGCTTTCTTT
few,TRBV4-2,.,TRBJ2-7,CASSPARGNYEQYF,TGTGCCAGCAGCCCCGCGAGGGGAAACTACGAGCAGTACTTC
.,TRBV29-1,.,TRBJ2-7,CSVYPGDSYEQYF,TGCAGCGTTTACCCCGGGGACTCCTACGAGCAGTACTTC
few,TRBV4-1,TRBD1,TRBJ2-7,CASSAGGVSEQYF,TGCGCCAGCAGCGCAGGGGGAGTCTCCGAGCAGTACTTC
.,TRBV20-1,.,TRBJ2-1,CSARDRSTYNEQFF,TGCAGTGCTAGAGATCGCTCCACCTACAATGAGCAGTTCTTC
few,TRBV27,.,TRBJ2-2,CASSLILTGELFF,TGTGCCAGCAGTTTAATCCTCACCGGGGAGCTGTTTTTT
many,TRBV7-9,TRBD1,TRBJ2-1,CASSFSGTGGHEQFF,TGTGCCAGCAGCTTTAGTGGGACAGGGGGCCATGAGCAGTTCTTC
few,TRBV3-1,.,TRBJ2-1,CASSQDIGTANNEQFF,TGTGCCAGCAGCCAGGACATCGGGACGGCTAACAATGAGCAGTTCTTC
few,TRBV4-3,.,TRBJ2-3,CASSQDWGAGGSTDTQYF,TGCGCCAGCAGCCAAGACTGGGGGGCAGGGGGAAGCACAGATACGCAGTATTTT
.,TRBV4-3,.,TRBJ1-2,CASSPGSRSDYGYTF,TGCGCCAGCAGCCCAGGGTCACGATCGGACTATGGCTACACCTTC
many,TRBV5-1,TRBD1,TRBJ2-7,CASSFRDRAYEQYF,TGCGCCAGCAGCTTCCGGGACAGGGCCTACGAGCAGTACTTC
few,TRBV27,.,TRBJ2-3,CASSLYAGSTDTQYF,TGTGCCAGCAGTTTATATGCGGGGAGCACAGATACGCAGTATTTT
.,TRBV5-6,TRBD1,TRBJ2-1,CASSLSDRGGDEQFF,TGTGCCAGCAGCTTGTCTGACAGGGGGGGTGATGAGCAGTTCTTC
.,TRBV15,.,TRBJ2-1,CATSREDYNEQFF,TGTGCCACCAGCAGGGAAGATTACAATGAGCAGTTCTTC
.,TRBV4-3,.,TRBJ2-7,CASSQDRQIYYEQYF,TGCGCCAGCAGCCAAGATCGACAGATTTATTACGAGCAGTACTTC
few,TRBV6-1,TRBD1,TRBJ1-6,CASSPGTGVWSPLHF,TGTGCCAGCAGTCCCGGGACAGGAGTATGGTCACCCCTCCACTTT
few,TRBV10-3,.,TRBJ2-7,CAIAESDYEQYF,TGTGCCATCGCCGAGTCCGACTACGAGCAGTACTTC
few,TRBV20-1,TRBD1,TRBJ2-7,CSVRTDRGLGEQYF,TGCAGTGTGAGGACGGACAGGGGATTAGGGGAGCAGTACTTC
.,TRBV20-1,.,TRBJ2-1,CSASRPTYNEQFF,TGCAGTGCTAGCCGGCCTACCTACAATGAGCAGTTCTTC
.,TRBV6-1,.,TRBJ2-2,CASSGREQPGHANTGELFF,TGTGCCAGCAGTGGGAGAGAACAACCGGGACACGCGAACACCGGGGAGCTGTTTTTT
few,TRBV12-3/TRBV12-4,TRBD2,TRBJ2-1,CASSGQRGASYNEQFF,TGTGCCAGCAGTGGACAGCGGGGGGCCTCCTACAATGAGCAGTTCTTC
many,TRBV10-3,.,TRBJ1-1,CAISEDSNTLNTEAFF,TGTGCCATCAGTGAAGACTCCAACACATTGAACACTGAAGCTTTCTTT
.,TRBV7-8,.,TRBJ2-1,CASPRQGEQFF,TGTGCCAGCCCTCGGCAGGGTGAGCAGTTCTTC
few,TRBV20-1,.,TRBJ2-7,CSALSRQSYEQYF,TGCAGTGCCCTGTCGCGGCAGTCCTACGAGCAGTACTTC
.,TRBV2,TRBD2,TRBJ2-7,CASSEGLAGPGEQYF,TGTGCCAGCAGTGAAGGGCTAGCGGGTCCTGGGGAGCAGTACTTC
.,TRBV24-1,.,TRBJ2-5,CATSENEETQYF,TGTGCCACCAGTGAGAACGAAGAGACCCAGTACTTC
few,TRBV7-9,.,TRBJ1-2,CASSLEQNYGYTF,TGTGCCAGCAGCTTAGAACAGAACTATGGCTACACCTTC
few,TRBV20-1,.,TRBJ1-6,CSAAPGPNSPLHF,TGCAGTGCGGCTCCGGGACCGAATTCACCCCTCCACTTT
few,TRBV20-1,.,TRBJ2-5,CSAPSFTGSETQYF,TGCAGTGCTCCCTCATTCACAGGGTCGGAGACCCAGTACTTC
.,TRBV6-2/TRBV6-3,.,TRBJ1-5,CASSELDSNQPQHF,TGTGCCAGCAGCGAATTGGATAGCAATCAGCCCCAGCATTTT
.,TRBV11-2,.,TRBJ1-2,CASSLGGTQGYTF,TGTGCCAGCAGCTTAGGTGGGACTCAGGGCTACACCTTC
many,TRBV28,.,TRBJ1-2,CASSNRAELYGYTF,TGTGCCAGCAGCAATAGGGCAGAACTCTATGGCTACACCTTC
many,TRBV12-3/TRBV12-4,TRBD2,TRBJ2-2,CASSFGTRGAGELFF,TGTGCCAGCAGTTTCGGGACTAGAGGCGCCGGGGAGCTGTTTTTT
.,TRBV4-3,.,TRBJ2-1,CASSQDSGSSSYNEQFF,TGCGCCAGCAGCCAAGATAGTGGCAGTTCCTCCTACAATGAGCAGTTCTTC
.,TRBV12-3/TRBV12-4,.,TRBJ2-1,CASGTSSYNEQFF,TGTGCCAGCGGTACCAGCTCCTACAATGAGCAGTTCTTC
few,TRBV12-3/TRBV12-4,TRBD1,TRBJ2-7,CASSLQGAHEQYF,TGTGCCAGCAGTTTGCAGGGGGCACACGAGCAGTACTTC
.,TRBV5-5,.,TRBJ1-1,CASSQYSGDTEAFF,TGTGCCAGCAGCCAGTACTCAGGGGACACTGAAGCTTTCTTT
few,TRBV11-2,TRBD1,TRBJ1-2,CASSHVGTADANYGYTF,TGTGCCAGCAGCCACGTAGGGACAGCCGACGCTAACTATGGCTACACCTTC
.,TRBV27,.,TRBJ2-6,CASRQVSGANVLTF,TGTGCCAGCAGGCAGGTCTCTGGGGCCAACGTCCTGACTTTC
.,TRBV20-1,.,TRBJ2-2,CSAWAGELFF,TGCAGTGCCTGGGCCGGGGAGCTGTTTTTT
.,TRBV24-1,.,TRBJ2-1,CATSDLTRANEQFF,TGTGCCACCAGTGACCTGACTCGGGCCAATGAGCAGTTCTTC
.,TRBV4-1,TRBD2,TRBJ2-3,CASSQGPSGGREWADTQYF,TGCGCCAGCAGCCAGGGCCCTAGCGGGGGGCGAGAGTGGGCAGATACGCAGTATTTT
few,TRBV4-2,.,TRBJ2-2,CASSQDVGLTGELFF,TGTGCCAGCAGCCAAGATGTGGGGCTCACCGGGGAGCTGTTTTTT
.,TRBV5-1,TRBD2,TRBJ2-7,CASSLGLAGEYEQYF,TGCGCCAGCAGCTTGGGGTTAGCGGGAGAGTACGAGCAGTACTTC
few,TRBV11-2,TRBD2,TRBJ2-7,CASEVGRGYEQYF,TGTGCCAGCGAGGTAGGGAGGGGCTACGAGCAGTACTTC
few,TRBV6-1,.,TRBJ1-5,CASSEDRFNNQPQHF,TGTGCCAGCAGTGAAGACAGGTTCAACAATCAGCCCCAGCATTTT
.,TRBV29-1,.,TRBJ2-7,CSVVVEQYF,TGCAGCGTTGTTGTCGAGCAGTACTTC